This TCR beta chain was sequenced in a study of shared clonotypes between healthy human individuals. Study conclusions and caveats: Clonotype sharing among the donors was expected to vary with sequencing depth.

On this clone itself: Its matching antigen is unknown. It is likely a read error: a sequence one base away is far more abundant. The sample contains more than one DNA sequence encoding this CDR3.

Evenly divided among several immunoSEQ plates was the genomic DNA of each subset. The sequenced material, unsorted PBMC DNA, was run on ten immunoSEQ deep assay plates. The assay was immunoSEQ multiplex PCR, and TCRdb's table has in-frame clones only and misses some. This repertoire shows a few hundred thousand clones, about 74% found once; its top ten account for more than 10%. The receptor's source is a woman aged 40-49 years in good health. Some clones in this sample may be carry-over from other donors' samples. The sample comprised PBMCs.

CDR3 nucleotide sequence: TGCAGCCTGGGGACTAGCTTGCAGTACTTT. It encodes CSLGTSLQYF. V and J are TRBV20-1 and TRBJ2-3, with 9 bases identical to TRBD2. The CDR3 length is 10 residues. The germline CDR1 and CDR2 sequences are DFQATT and SNEGSKA (reference sequence).